These T cell receptor beta chains were read from a single sample in a study of T cell responses to AZD1222 COVID-19 vaccine. Some clones are missing from TCRdb's copy, which holds only in-frame ones; the method was immunoSEQ multiplex PCR. This table holds more than 85,000 clones, 85% to 95% found once. Sample: peripheral blood, taken on day 0 of AZD1222 vaccination. The receptors here all came from an adult in good health. Both conserved end residues are trimmed from each CDR3. Fields, in order: V gene, J gene, clone size, CDR3 protein. Clone size is given for some rows only: seen once, a few or many times, or a class if the clone is expanded.

v_gene: TRBV24-1; j_gene: TRBJ1-2; abundance: .; CDR3aa: ATSREGIYGYT
v_gene: TRBV5-4; j_gene: TRBJ2-7; abundance: .; CDR3aa: ASSDDSTLYEQY
v_gene: TRBV11-2; j_gene: TRBJ2-7; abundance: .; CDR3aa: ASSSRLAGGNSYEQY
v_gene: TRBV18; j_gene: TRBJ2-5; abundance: .; CDR3aa: ASSPTIQETQY
v_gene: TRBV11-3; j_gene: TRBJ2-1; abundance: .; CDR3aa: ASSLDFEGPYNEQF
v_gene: TRBV5-1; j_gene: TRBJ2-2; abundance: .; CDR3aa: ASSSFRDRGTGELF
v_gene: TRBV15; j_gene: TRBJ2-3; abundance: .; CDR3aa: ATSRAGTSGFTDTQY
v_gene: TRBV19; j_gene: TRBJ2-7; abundance: .; CDR3aa: ASSTGLGDIYEQY
v_gene: TRBV19; j_gene: TRBJ1-2; abundance: .; CDR3aa: ASRTGGVGYT
v_gene: TRBV10-3; j_gene: TRBJ2-7; abundance: .; CDR3aa: AISESNRGQGQY
v_gene: TRBV28; j_gene: TRBJ1-1; abundance: .; CDR3aa: ASRLLNTEAF
v_gene: TRBV6-5; j_gene: TRBJ1-1; abundance: .; CDR3aa: ASSTNPNTEAF
v_gene: TRBV25-1; j_gene: TRBJ1-5; abundance: .; CDR3aa: ASSGFWDQPQH
v_gene: TRBV29-1; j_gene: TRBJ1-1; abundance: .; CDR3aa: SVEGTGLNTEAF
v_gene: TRBV30; j_gene: TRBJ1-1; abundance: .; CDR3aa: AWTGTEYTEAF
v_gene: TRBV27; j_gene: TRBJ2-2; abundance: .; CDR3aa: ASSSRDRGKAGELF
v_gene: TRBV6-5; j_gene: TRBJ2-6; abundance: .; CDR3aa: ASRKGEAGANVLT
v_gene: TRBV6-1; j_gene: TRBJ1-1; abundance: once; CDR3aa: ASSEQGARTEAF
v_gene: TRBV28; j_gene: TRBJ1-1; abundance: .; CDR3aa: ASSGRADPNTEAF
v_gene: TRBV6-1; j_gene: TRBJ1-4; abundance: .; CDR3aa: ASSEYGGAGEKLF
v_gene: TRBV28; j_gene: TRBJ1-1; abundance: .; CDR3aa: ASSFKNANTEAF
v_gene: TRBV28; j_gene: TRBJ1-4; abundance: .; CDR3aa: ASSPTSRAYGEKLF
v_gene: TRBV6-6; j_gene: TRBJ2-3; abundance: once; CDR3aa: ASSPQGPGQSSTDTQY
v_gene: TRBV30; j_gene: TRBJ1-1; abundance: .; CDR3aa: AWRGSNSKNTEAF